This T cell receptor beta chain was documented in a study of T cell responses to AZD1222 COVID-19 vaccine. General observations from the study: The sample set comprised mostly white British donors with more females, and clonal diversity was possibly underestimated. Without day 14 samples, only post-peak T cell repertoires were studied. The study reported that nearly half of spike-specific TCRs target unmutated variant regions.

Here immunoSEQ multiplex PCR was the method, and the copy in TCRdb shows in-frame clones only, minus some. The table records over 150,000 clones, approximately 90% of them present only once. About this clone itself: The antigen remains undetermined.

The germline V gene encodes CDR1 MGHRA and CDR2 YSYEKL. The ends lost 1 base at V and 3 bases at J; junction bases unmatched: 1. CDR3 length: 15 amino acids. Pooling was applied to second doses at about 4 or about 12 weeks. This TCR was sampled from an adult who received the AZD1222 COVID-19 vaccine. The genes are TRBV4-1 and TRBJ1-1, with TRBD1 matching over 11 bases. Sequenced here: peripheral blood, sampled 28 days after the second AZD1222 dose. The CDR3 nucleotides are TGCGCCAGCAGCCAAGGGACAGGGGGCTACACTGAAGCTTTCTTT. This gives the protein CASSQGTGGYTEAFF.